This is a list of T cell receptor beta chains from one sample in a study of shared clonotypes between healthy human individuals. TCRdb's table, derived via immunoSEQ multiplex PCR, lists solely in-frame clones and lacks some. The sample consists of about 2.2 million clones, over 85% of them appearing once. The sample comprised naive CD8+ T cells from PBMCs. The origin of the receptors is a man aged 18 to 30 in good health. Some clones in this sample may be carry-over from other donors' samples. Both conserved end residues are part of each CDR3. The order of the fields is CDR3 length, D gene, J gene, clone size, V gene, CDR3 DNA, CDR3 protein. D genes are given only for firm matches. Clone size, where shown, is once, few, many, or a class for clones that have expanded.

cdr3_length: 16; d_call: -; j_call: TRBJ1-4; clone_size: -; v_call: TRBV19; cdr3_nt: TGTGCCAGTAGTCCGGACGGGTGGTCAACTAATGAAAAACTGTTTTTT; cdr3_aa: CASSPDGWSTNEKLFF
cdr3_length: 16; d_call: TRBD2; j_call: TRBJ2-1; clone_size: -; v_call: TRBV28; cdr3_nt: TGTGCCAGCAGTCCCCGACTAGCGGGAGACAACAATGAGCAGTTCTTC; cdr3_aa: CASSPRLAGDNNEQFF
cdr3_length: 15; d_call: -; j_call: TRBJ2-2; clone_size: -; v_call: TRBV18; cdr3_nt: TGTGCCAGCTCACCGGAGGGCAGGGTGCCCGGGGAGCTGTTTTTT; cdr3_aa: CASSPEGRVPGELFF
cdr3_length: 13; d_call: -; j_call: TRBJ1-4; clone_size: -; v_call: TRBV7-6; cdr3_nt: TGTGCCAGCAGCCCCCGCAGCACTGAAAAACTGTTTTTT; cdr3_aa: CASSPRSTEKLFF
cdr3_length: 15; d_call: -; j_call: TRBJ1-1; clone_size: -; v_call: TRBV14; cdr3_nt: TGTGCCAGCAGCCCAGAGATAGTCGGGAACACTGAAGCTTTCTTT; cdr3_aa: CASSPEIVGNTEAFF
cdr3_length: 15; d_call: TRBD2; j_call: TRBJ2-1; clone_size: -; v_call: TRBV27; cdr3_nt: TGTGCCAGCAGCCAGGGACTAGCGGGAGTCTATGAGCAGTTCTTC; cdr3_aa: CASSQGLAGVYEQFF
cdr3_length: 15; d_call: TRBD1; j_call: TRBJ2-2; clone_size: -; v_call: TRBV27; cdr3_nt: TGTGCCACCCACGGGACAGCTCCGAACACCGGGGAGCTGTTTTTT; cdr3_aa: CATHGTAPNTGELFF
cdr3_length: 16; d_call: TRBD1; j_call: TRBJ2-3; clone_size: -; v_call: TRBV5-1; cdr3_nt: TGCGCCAGCAGCTTGACGAGACAGGGGGTTTCAGATACGCAGTATTTT; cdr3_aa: CASSLTRQGVSDTQYF
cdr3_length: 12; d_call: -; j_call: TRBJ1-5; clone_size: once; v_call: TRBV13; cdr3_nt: TGTGCCAGCAGCTCCAGGGGTCAGCCCCAGCATTTT; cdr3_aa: CASSSRGQPQHF
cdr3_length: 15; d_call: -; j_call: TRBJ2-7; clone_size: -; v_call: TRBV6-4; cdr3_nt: TGTGCCAGCAGTGTTGGGGCAGAGTTACCCTACGAGCAGTACTTC; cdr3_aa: CASSVGAELPYEQYF
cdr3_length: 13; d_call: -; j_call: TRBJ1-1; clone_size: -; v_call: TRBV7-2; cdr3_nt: TGTGCCAGCAGCCTCGGGGGGGCAAGGGAAGCTTTCTTT; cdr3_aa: CASSLGGAREAFF
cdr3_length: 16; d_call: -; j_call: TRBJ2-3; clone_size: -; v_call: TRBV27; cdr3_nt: TGTGCCAGCAGTCCCGGGGTCCTGACGGCCCCAGATACGCAGTATTTT; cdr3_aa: CASSPGVLTAPDTQYF
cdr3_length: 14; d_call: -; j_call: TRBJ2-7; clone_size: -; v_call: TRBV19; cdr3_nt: TGTGCCAGTAGTATGCTTGGGACAAGCTACGAGCAGTACTTC; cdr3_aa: CASSMLGTSYEQYF
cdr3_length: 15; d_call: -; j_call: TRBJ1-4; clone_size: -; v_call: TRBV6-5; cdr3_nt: TGTGCCAGCAGTTACGGTGTGACAGCTAATGAAAAACTGTTTTTT; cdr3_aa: CASSYGVTANEKLFF
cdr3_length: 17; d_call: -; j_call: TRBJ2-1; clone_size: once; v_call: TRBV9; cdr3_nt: TGTGCCAGCAGCGAGACAGAACTTTATAGCTCCTACAATGAGCAGTTCTTC; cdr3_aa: CASSETELYSSYNEQFF
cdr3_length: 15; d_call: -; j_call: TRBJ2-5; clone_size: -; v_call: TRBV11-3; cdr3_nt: TGTGCCAGCAGCTTAGGGCAGCTCTCCCCTGAGACCCAGTACTTC; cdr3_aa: CASSLGQLSPETQYF
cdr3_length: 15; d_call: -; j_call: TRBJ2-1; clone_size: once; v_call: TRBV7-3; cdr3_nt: TGTGCCAGCAGTCCAGGGGGGCGGATTTACAATGAGCAGTTCTTC; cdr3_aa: CASSPGGRIYNEQFF
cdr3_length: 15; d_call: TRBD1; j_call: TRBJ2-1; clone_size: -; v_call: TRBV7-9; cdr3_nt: TGTGCCAGCAGCCCAGGCAGGACAGGAAACAATGAGCAGTTCTTC; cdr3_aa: CASSPGRTGNNEQFF